This passage covers 13 T cell receptor beta chains from one sample sequenced in a study of T cells in narcolepsy. Method: immunoSEQ multiplex PCR; TCRdb's copy keeps in-frame clones and lacks some. The sample has tens of thousands of clones; 75% to 90% are singletons. Input material: CD45RA- memory CD4+ T cells from PBMCs. Receptors were obtained from a human donor with narcolepsy.

CDR3 nucleotides: TGTGCCAGCTCACAGGACAACTATGGCTACACCTTC. Its translation: CASSQDNYGYTF. The gene calls are TRBV18 and TRBJ1-2; no reliable D call. CDR1 is KGHSH, CDR2 LQKENI, per germline. The CDR3 runs to 12 residues. V was clipped by 4 bases and J by 2 bases, with 5 bases between them.

V usage is TRBV30 and J usage is TRBJ1-6; 8 bases are shared with TRBD1. The trim removed 5 bases at V and 3 bases at J, leaving 9 bases unmatched. This CDR3 is 16 amino acids long. Germline V gene sequence: CDR1 GTSNPN, CDR2 SVGIG (reference sequence). CDR3: CAWGDRHPLYNSPLHF. CDR3 bases: TGTGCCTGGGGGGACAGGCATCCCCTCTATAATTCACCCCTCCACTTT.

This clone was counted a single time. The chain couples TRBV12-5 to TRBJ2-5; maybe TRBD1 (6 bases). Germline V gene lookup returns CDR1 LGHNT and CDR2 FRNRAP. The ends were cut back, 1 base at V and 3 bases at J, with 12 bases in the middle. The CDR3 spans 15 residues. CDR3 sequence reads: CASGLAGAWEETQYF. Here the CDR3 DNA reads TGTGCTAGTGGTTTGGCAGGGGCCTGGGAAGAGACCCAGTACTTC.

This chain connects TRBV7-3 to TRBJ2-1; 9 bases match TRBD2. Germline trimming cut 5 bases from V and 10 bases from J; bases unmatched to any gene: 18. CDR1 SGHTA and CDR2 FQGTGA come from the germline V gene. This CDR3 is built from 17 residues. The CDR3 loop reads CASSPRVGASGAGEQFF. The CDR3 bases are TGTGCCAGCAGCCCCAGGGTAGGGGCTAGCGGGGCTGGAGAGCAGTTCTTC. The full variable domain, completed using reference TRBV7-3 and TRBJ2-1, is GAGVSQTPSNKVTEKGKYVELRCDPISGHTALYWYRQSLGQGPEFLIYFQGTGAADDSGLPNDRFFAVRPEGSVSTLKIQRTERGDSAVYLCASSPRVGASGAGEQFFGPGTRLTVL.

The V and J genes are TRBV6-1 and TRBJ2-5, with D possibly being TRBD1 or TRBD2 (6 bases each). The CDR3 totals 13 residues. V lost 6 bases, J lost 6 bases, and 14 bases lay in between. The germline CDR1 and CDR2 sequences are MNHNS and SASEGT. CDR3: CASREGGGKTQYF. In DNA form, the CDR3 reads TGTGCCAGCAGAGAGGGGGGCGGCAAGACCCAGTACTTC.

The rearrangement links TRBV7-8 to TRBJ1-3; no reliable D call. This CDR3 contains 17 residues. Per germline, CDR1 SGHVS and CDR2 FQNEAQ. Trimming left V 5 bases short and J 0 bases short, with 17 bases between. This CDR3 is CASSASNYGNSGNTIYF. As DNA, the CDR3 is TGTGCCAGCAGCGCCAGTAACTACGGGAACTCTGGAAACACCATATATTTT. Variable domain in full (rest from reference TRBV7-8 and TRBJ1-3): GAGVSQSPRYKVAKRGQDVALRCDPISGHVSLFWYQQALGQGPEFLTYFQNEAQLDKSGLPSDRFFAERPEGSVSTLKIQRTQQEDSAVYLCASSASNYGNSGNTIYFGEGSWLTVV.

Here the CDR3 DNA reads TGTGCCAGCAGCGCCGACACCTGGCGGACCGGGGAGCTGTTTTTT. Protein product: CASSADTWRTGELFF. This chain connects TRBV9 to TRBJ2-2, with unresolved D. The CDR3 spans 15 residues. CDR1 and CDR2 (germline): SGDLS, YYNGEE. V was cut by 3 bases and J by 5 bases, with 14 bases left in between.

The chain has TRBV4-2 and TRBJ2-3, with TRBD2 matching 8 bases. CDR3 size: 17 residues. V shed 0 bases, J shed 0 bases, and the junction held 5 bases outside the gene matches. Per the germline V gene, CDR1 is LGHNA and CDR2 is YNFKEQ. Here the CDR3 DNA reads TGTGCCAGCAGCCAAGATCGGGCTAGCGGGAGCACAGATACGCAGTATTTT. Its protein product is CASSQDRASGSTDTQYF.

The V gene is TRBV13, the J gene TRBJ2-2; 7 nucleotides agree with TRBD1. This CDR3 is 19 amino acids long. Trimming at V came to 5 bases and at J to 3 bases, leaving 18 bases not matched to a gene. From germline, CDR1 is PRHDT and CDR2 FYEKMQ (reference sequence). CDR3 region: CASSHDRDKPKIYTGELFF. CDR3 DNA sequence: TGTGCCAGCAGCCACGACAGGGATAAACCTAAAATCTACACCGGGGAGCTGTTTTTT.

The chain couples TRBV15 to TRBJ1-1; 9 positions agree with TRBD1. Germline CDR1 LNHNV, CDR2 YYDKDF (reference sequence). The CDR3 sequence is 15 residues long. Trimming took 3 bases from V and 4 from J; bases not matched to a gene: 6. Here the CDR3 DNA reads TGTGCCACCAGCAGGGCCAGGACAGGGGCCACTGAAGCTTTCTTT. Its protein is CATSRARTGATEAFF. Filled out from reference TRBV15 and TRBJ1-1, the complete variable domain reads DAMVIQNPRYQVTQFGKPVTLSCSQTLNHNVMYWYQQKSSQAPKLLFHYYDKDFNNEADTPDNFQSRRPNTSFCFLDIRSPGLGDTAMYLCATSRARTGATEAFFGQGTRLTVV.

This clone was seen only a few times. The V call is TRBV5-1, the J call TRBJ1-3; 8 positions agree with TRBD1. Germline lookup yields CDR1 SGHRS and CDR2 YFSETQ. J was trimmed by 4 bases and V by 4 bases; bases with no gene match: 4. The CDR3 loop spans 14 amino acids. The CDR3 spells CASSIRGQGNTIYF. CDR3 bases: TGCGCCAGCAGCATCAGGGGGCAAGGAAACACCATATATTTT.

This clone was observed a few times. The V and J genes are TRBV29-1 and TRBJ2-5; D may be TRBD1 or TRBD2 (5 bases each). V lost 4 bases to trimming and J lost 7 bases, with 10 bases between them. The CDR3 loop spans 11 amino acids. CDR1 SQVTM and CDR2 ANQGSEA come from the germline V gene. CDR3 residues: CSVGQRGTQYF. CDR3 bases: TGCAGCGTTGGTCAGAGGGGGACCCAGTACTTC. Complete variable domain (other parts from reference TRBV29-1 and TRBJ2-5): SAVISQKPSRDICQRGTSLTIQCQVDSQVTMMFWYRQQPGQSLTLIATANQGSEATYESGFVIDKFPISRPNLTFSTLTVSNMSPEDSSIYLCSVGQRGTQYFGPGTRLLVL.

This rearrangement joins TRBV2 to TRBJ2-1; 7 nucleotides align to TRBD1. CDR1 and CDR2 (germline): SNHLY, FYNNEI. Losses at the gene ends were 8 bases for V and 7 bases for J; bases not matched to a gene: 8. The CDR3 runs to 13 residues. The CDR3 DNA follows: TGTGCCAGCGATATGACAGGGTTGAATGAGCAGTTCTTC. Translation: CASDMTGLNEQFF.